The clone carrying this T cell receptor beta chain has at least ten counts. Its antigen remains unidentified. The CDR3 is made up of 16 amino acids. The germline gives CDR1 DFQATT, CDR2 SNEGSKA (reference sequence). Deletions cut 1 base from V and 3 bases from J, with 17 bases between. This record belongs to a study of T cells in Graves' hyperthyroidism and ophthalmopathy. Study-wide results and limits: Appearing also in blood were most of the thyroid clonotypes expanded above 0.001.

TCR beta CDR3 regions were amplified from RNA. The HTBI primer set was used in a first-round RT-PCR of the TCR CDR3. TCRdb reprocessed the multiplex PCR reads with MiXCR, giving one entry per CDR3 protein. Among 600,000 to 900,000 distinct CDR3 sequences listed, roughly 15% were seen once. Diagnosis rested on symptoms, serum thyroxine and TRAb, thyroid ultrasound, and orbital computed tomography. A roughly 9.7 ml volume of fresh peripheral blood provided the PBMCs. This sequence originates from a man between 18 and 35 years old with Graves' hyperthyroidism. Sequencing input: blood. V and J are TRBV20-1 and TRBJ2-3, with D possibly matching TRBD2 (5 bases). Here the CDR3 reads CSARVPRGSGTDTQYF. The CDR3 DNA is TGCAGTGCTAGAGTCCCTCGAGGGTCGGGTACAGATACGCAGTATTTT.